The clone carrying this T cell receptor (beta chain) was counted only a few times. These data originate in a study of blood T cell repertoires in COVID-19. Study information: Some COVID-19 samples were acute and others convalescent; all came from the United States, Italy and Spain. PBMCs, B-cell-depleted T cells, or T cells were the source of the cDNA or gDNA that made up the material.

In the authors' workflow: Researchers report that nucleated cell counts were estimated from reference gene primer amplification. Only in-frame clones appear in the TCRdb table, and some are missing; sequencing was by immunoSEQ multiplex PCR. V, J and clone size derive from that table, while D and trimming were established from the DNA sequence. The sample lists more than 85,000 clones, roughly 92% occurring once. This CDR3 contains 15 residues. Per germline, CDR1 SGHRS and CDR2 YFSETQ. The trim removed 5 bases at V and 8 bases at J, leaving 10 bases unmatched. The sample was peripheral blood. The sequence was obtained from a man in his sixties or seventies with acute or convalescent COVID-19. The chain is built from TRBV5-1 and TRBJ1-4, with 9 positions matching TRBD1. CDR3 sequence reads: CASSLTGTGREKLFF. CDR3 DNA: TGCGCCAGCAGTCTCACCGGGACAGGGCGAGAAAAACTGTTTTTT.